The 9 T cell receptor beta chains in this list originate from one sample, sequenced in a study of blood T cells in healthy people across ages (dated by TCRdb to between 2014 and 2016). The receptor library was made with 5' RACE. TCRdb shows the sequencer as Illumina HiSeq 2500. A second PCR of roughly 7 to 11 cycles was run with a J-beta primer mix and a sample-barcoded 5' primer. TCRdb reran the public reads through fastp at Q25 and MiXCR, keeping productive beta chains. Under each unique CDR3 protein, matching rows form one entry showing the most common genes and DNA. In this sample the table shows about 970,000 distinct CDR3 sequences, about 51% of which occur a single time. The ten top clones hold roughly a fifth of the sample. Material for sequencing was blood. These receptors originate from a woman aged 60-75 years in good health.

The CDR3 here is CASSHNGLAGFYEQYF. CDR3 DNA: TGTGCCAGCAGCCATAACGGACTAGCGGGATTCTACGAGCAGTACTTC. The chain carries TRBV28 and TRBJ2-7, with TRBD2 identical over 12 bases. CDR1 and CDR2 (germline): MDHEN, SYDVKM. This CDR3 has 16 residues. J lost 3 bases, V lost 6 bases, and 9 bases had no gene match. Drawing the rest from reference TRBV28 and TRBJ2-7, the complete variable domain is DVKVTQSSRYLVKRTGEKVFLECVQDMDHENMFWYRQDPGLGLRLIYFSYDVKMKEKGDIPEGYSVSREKKERFSLILESASTNQTSMYLCASSHNGLAGFYEQYFGPGTRLTVT.

The chain carries TRBV7-2 and TRBJ2-5; D may be TRBD2 (7 bases). Trimming took 2 bases from V and 11 from J, leaving 18 bases between them. Germline CDR1 is SGHTA and CDR2 is FQGNSA. CDR3 length: 14 amino acids. The CDR3 spells CASSLNTGRDEQYF. The CDR3 DNA reads TGTGCCAGCAGCTTAAACACAGGGAGGGATGAGCAGTACTTC. The whole variable domain, remainder taken from reference TRBV7-2 and TRBJ2-5, is GAGVSQSPSNKVTEKGKDVELRCDPISGHTALYWYRQSLGQGLEFLIYFQGNSAPDKSGLPSDRFSAERTGGSVSTLTIQRTQQEDSAVYLCASSLNTGRDEQYFGPGTRLLVL.

This clonotype was observed a handful of times. The V call is TRBV29-1, the J call TRBJ2-5; maybe TRBD2 (6 bases). CDR1 and CDR2 (germline): SQVTM, ANQGSEA. V was clipped by 5 bases and J by 3 bases, with 19 bases between them. CDR3 length: 15 amino acids. The CDR3: CSVLKAASAEETQYF. The CDR3 DNA sequence: TGCAGCGTTCTCAAGGCGGCTAGCGCCGAAGAGACCCAGTACTTC.

The chain employs TRBV7-2 and TRBJ1-6; 7 bases fit TRBD1. J gave up 11 bases and V 5 bases, and 9 bases lay outside the gene matches. From germline, CDR1 is SGHTA and CDR2 FQGNSA. There are 14 residues in the CDR3. CDR3 in amino acids: CASSPRQGRPPLHF. CDR3 coding DNA: TGTGCCAGCAGCCCCCGACAGGGAAGGCCACCCCTCCACTTT.

This chain joins TRBV6-5 and TRBJ2-4; 8 bases match TRBD1. Germline CDR1 MNHEY, CDR2 SVGAGI. After removal of 1 base from V and 13 bases from J, the junction contained 9 bases not matched to a gene. The CDR3 is 14 amino acids. CDR3 residues: CASSYFAGGYGQYF. DNA of the CDR3: TGTGCCAGCAGTTACTTTGCAGGGGGCTACGGGCAGTACTTC.

This clonotype was detected only a few times. The chain joins TRBV12-3 or TRBV12-4 to TRBJ1-1; D is uncertain. V was trimmed by 3 bases and J by 11 bases, leaving 16 bases between them. CDR3 length: 13 residues. CDR3 coding DNA: TGTGCCAGCAGTTTCCGTTGGGGAGAGGAGGCTTTCTTT. This encodes CASSFRWGEEAFF.

The J gene is TRBJ2-1, the V gene TRBV7-9; D gene unclear. The germline V and J ends were trimmed by 5 bases and 7 bases, with 6 bases remaining between them. Germline V lookup: CDR1 SEHNR, CDR2 FQNEAQ (reference sequence). The CDR3 length is 11 residues. In DNA, the CDR3 is TGTGCCAGCAGCCCTATGAATGAGCAGTTCTTC. Translation gives CASSPMNEQFF.

This clonotype was found a few times. V and J are TRBV20-1 and TRBJ1-2; D is perhaps TRBD1 (6 bases). The germline V gene encodes CDR1 DFQATT and CDR2 SNEGSKA (reference sequence). The CDR3 totals 13 residues. The V and J ends lost 3 bases and 4 bases respectively, with 12 bases between them. The CDR3 nucleotides are TGCAGTGCTAGGGACAGAACCATCTATGGCTACACCTTC. Its translation: CSARDRTIYGYTF.

This chain joins TRBV7-9 and TRBJ1-1, with a weak D call TRBD1 (5 bases). This CDR3 region has 12 residues. In germline, CDR1 is SEHNR, CDR2 FQNEAQ (reference sequence). V lost 6 bases and J lost 9, with 14 bases in between. CDR3 sequence reads: CASSRPGLQAFF. The DNA for the CDR3 is TGTGCCAGCAGTCGACCGGGACTCCAAGCTTTCTTT. The variable domain in full, with the rest retrieved from reference TRBV7-9 and TRBJ1-1, is DTGVSQNPRHKITKRGQNVTFRCDPISEHNRLYWYRQTLGQGPEFLTYFQNEAQLEKSRLLSDRFSAERPKGSFSTLEIQRTEQGDSAMYLCASSRPGLQAFFGQGTRLTVV.